A single T cell receptor beta chain is shown here with its context. Its specificity is unknown. The data belong to a study of Graves' ophthalmopathy and Graves' hyperthyroidism. The study, taken as a whole, reports: Prediction of ophthalmopathy progression reached around 70% sensitivity and about 72% specificity. Blood samples also showed most expanded thyroid clonotypes exceeding 0.001 frequency.

The germline V gene has CDR1 SGHNT and CDR2 YYREEE (reference sequence). This CDR3 has 16 amino acids. The V gene lost 1 base and the J gene lost 7 bases, with 17 bases spanning the gap. Beta-chain TCR CDR3 regions were amplified from RNA transcripts. First-round RT-PCR employed HTBI primers, with a second-round multiplex PCR after it. TCRdb passed the multiplex PCR reads through MiXCR, listing each CDR3 protein once. The sample yields about 1.1 million distinct CDR3 sequences, about two fifths seen once. Lactation, pregnancy, uncontrolled infections and other autoimmune diseases were all grounds for excluding patients. Orbital computed tomography, together with clinical symptoms, serum thyroxine, TRAb and thyroid ultrasound, was used for diagnosis.

This TCR was sampled from an adult man with Graves' hyperthyroidism. This chain links TRBV5-4 with TRBJ1-4, with a possible D match to TRBD1 (5 bases). Sequencing input: peripheral blood or thyroid tissue (not recorded which). The CDR3 DNA follows: TGTGCCAGCAGCTTGAGTCTCGGCAGGGCCAGTGAAAAACTGTTTTTT. The encoded protein is CASSLSLGRASEKLFF.